These T cell receptor beta chains were read from a single sample in a study of T cell repertoires in ileal Crohn's disease. Only in-frame clones appear in the TCRdb table, and some are missing; sequencing was by immunoSEQ multiplex PCR. Here the sample spans some 11,000 clones, around 86% being singletons. The sequencing sample was made of ileal tissue. The receptor source for this set is an adult with Crohn's disease. Both conserved end residues are part of each CDR3. The D gene is left open where the match is weak. The size field is filled for only some rows; it gives once, few, many or a size class.

V gene,clone size,D gene,J gene,CDR3 DNA,CDR3 protein
TRBV5-1,few,TRBD1,TRBJ1-2,TGCGCCAGCAGCTTGGGGCAGGGGGCAGTGATCTATGGCTACACCTTC,CASSLGQGAVIYGYTF
TRBV5-1,NA,NA,TRBJ1-6,TGCGCCAGCAGCTTAGGTCCAAGCTCCTATAATTCACCCCTCCACTTT,CASSLGPSSYNSPLHF
TRBV7-3,NA,TRBD1,TRBJ2-3,TGTGCCAGCAGCACCCAGGACAGGGGTGCGCAGTATTTT,CASSTQDRGAQYF
TRBV29-1,once,NA,TRBJ2-3,TGCAGCGTTGTAAGCGGCACAGATACGCAGTATTTT,CSVVSGTDTQYF
TRBV27,NA,TRBD1,TRBJ1-2,TGTGCCAGCGGGACAGACCTCTATGGCTACACCTTC,CASGTDLYGYTF
TRBV6-1,NA,NA,TRBJ1-1,TGTGCCACCCTTGGGGGAGGAGTGAACACTGAAGCTTTCTTT,CATLGGGVNTEAFF
TRBV7-3,NA,NA,TRBJ2-1,TGTGCCAGCAGCTCGACCGGAAACTCCTACAATGAGCAGTTCTTC,CASSSTGNSYNEQFF
TRBV19,NA,TRBD2,TRBJ2-7,TGTGCCAGTAGTATAATAGCGGGAGTAGACAGCGACGAGCAGTACTTC,CASSIIAGVDSDEQYF
TRBV2,NA,TRBD1,TRBJ1-4,TGTGCCAGCAGTGTGGGACAGGGGGTTGAAAAACTGTTTTTT,CASSVGQGVEKLFF
TRBV5-1,NA,NA,TRBJ2-2,TGCGCCAGCAGCTATACGAGCGCGAACACCGGGGAGCTGTTTTTT,CASSYTSANTGELFF
TRBV2,NA,TRBD1,TRBJ1-2,TGTGCCAGCAGCAGGGGACAGGGGAGCTATGGCTACACCTTC,CASSRGQGSYGYTF
TRBV6-1,NA,NA,TRBJ1-2,TGTGCCAGCAGTGAACTGGGGGGAAACCGTGGCTACACCTTC,CASSELGGNRGYTF
TRBV4-3,once,NA,TRBJ1-3,TGCGCCAGCAGCCAAGAAGCAGATATCTTTCGCCGAAACACCATATATTTT,CASSQEADIFRRNTIYF
TRBV9,once,TRBD1,TRBJ2-7,TGTGCCAGCAGCCCCGACAGGGGGACACGTTCCTACGAGCAGTACTTC,CASSPDRGTRSYEQYF
TRBV5-1,NA,NA,TRBJ2-5,TGCGCCAGCAGCTTGGGCCGGGTTCGAGAGACCCAGTACTTC,CASSLGRVRETQYF
TRBV6-1,NA,NA,TRBJ1-2,TGTGCCAGCAGTGAACAACGGCTACTATTTGGCTACACCTTC,CASSEQRLLFGYTF
TRBV19,NA,NA,TRBJ1-2,TGTGCCAGTAGTATCCGAACCAACCGGGGCTACACCTTC,CASSIRTNRGYTF